The rows below give T cell receptor beta chains drawn from one sample of a study of regulatory T cells in long-lasting Graves disease. TCRdb redid the calling of the multiplex PCR reads with MiXCR, one entry per CDR3 protein. The sample lists around 470,000 distinct CDR3 sequences, 14% seen once, with about 15% in the top ten. These same data were also listed under a study on T cells in Graves' hyperthyroidism and ophthalmopathy.

Sequenced here: peripheral blood mononuclear cells (PBMCs), sampled at new diagnosis, from a patient treated with antithyroid drugs. The origin of the receptors is a woman aged 50 to 65 with Graves disease. Each CDR3 is given with its conserved first and last residue. D genes are given only for firm matches. Clone size is given for some rows only: seen once, a few or many times, or a class if the clone is expanded.

cdr3_length,d_call,v_call,j_call,clone_size,cdr3_nt,cdr3_aa
16,.,TRBV6-1,TRBJ1-1,many,TGTGCCAGCACCGCCTTGGGTCAGGGAACGAACACTGAAGCTTTCTTT,CASTALGQGTNTEAFF
13,.,TRBV18,TRBJ2-7,.,TGTGCCAGCTCACCAGGGGTAGCCTACGAGCAGTACTTC,CASSPGVAYEQYF
16,TRBD2,TRBV11-2,TRBJ2-7,many,TGTGCCAGCAGCTCCGCCAGGGATGGACTAGCGGATGAGCAGTACTTC,CASSSARDGLADEQYF
16,.,TRBV6-2/TRBV6-3,TRBJ2-7,.,TGTGCCAGCAGTTACTCCAGCGGGACAATTCCCTACGAGCAGTACTTC,CASSYSSGTIPYEQYF
11,.,TRBV27,TRBJ2-5,.,TGTGCCAGCGGCTTGAAAGAGACCCAGTACTTC,CASGLKETQYF
13,TRBD2,TRBV6-1,TRBJ2-1,many,TGTGCCAGCTGGACTAGCTCCTACAATGAGCAGTTCTTC,CASWTSSYNEQFF
11,.,TRBV12-5,TRBJ1-5,many,TGTGCTAGTGGACAGGGTCAGCCCCAGCATTTT,CASGQGQPQHF
14,TRBD1,TRBV28,TRBJ2-5,many,TGTGCCAGCAGCTTCAGAGGGGGCATCGAGACCCAGTACTTC,CASSFRGGIETQYF
15,TRBD2,TRBV20-1,TRBJ2-2,few,TGCAGTGCCCCACGTGCGGGGGAGCCCACCGGGGAGCTGTTTTTT,CSAPRAGEPTGELFF
15,.,TRBV12-3/TRBV12-4,TRBJ1-2,many,TGTGCCAGCAGTTTAAACGGGGGAGAGAGGCTCGGCTACACCTTC,CASSLNGGERLGYTF
17,TRBD1,TRBV7-2,TRBJ2-3,few,TGTGCCAGCAGCTTAGCGGGGACAGGGGGAACCACAGATACGCAGTATTTT,CASSLAGTGGTTDTQYF
15,TRBD1,TRBV4-1,TRBJ2-7,many,TGCGCCAGCAGCCAAAGGACAGGGACAGGGTACGAGCAGTACTTC,CASSQRTGTGYEQYF
13,.,TRBV20-1,TRBJ2-7,few,TGCAGTGCCGACGGACAGAGCTCCTACGAGCAGTACTTC,CSADGQSSYEQYF
12,.,TRBV6-2/TRBV6-3,TRBJ1-1,.,TGTGCCAGCAGTTACCGCCCAGGCCTAGCTTTCTTT,CASSYRPGLAFF
19,TRBD2,TRBV5-1,TRBJ2-7,.,TGCGCCAGCAGCTTGGATGGGCGCGAGCCGGGAGGGAGCGCCTACGAGCAGTACTTC,CASSLDGREPGGSAYEQYF
15,.,TRBV28,TRBJ1-1,many,TGTGCCAGCAGAACCTCCGGGACCTTGAACACTGAAGCTTTCTTT,CASRTSGTLNTEAFF
16,TRBD2,TRBV20-1,TRBJ2-1,.,TGCAGTGCCGGGCGGGAGCGTAAGGACGGCTACAATGAGCAGTTCTTC,CSAGRERKDGYNEQFF
13,.,TRBV12-3/TRBV12-4,TRBJ1-2,.,TGTGCCAGCAGTCCACCGGAGGGCGTTGGCTACACCTTC,CASSPPEGVGYTF
13,.,TRBV18,TRBJ2-7,.,TGTGCCAGCTCAGCGAACAGGGACTACGAGCAGTACTTC,CASSANRDYEQYF
17,TRBD1,TRBV28,TRBJ1-3,many,TGTGCCAGCACCAACTGGGGACAGGGCATCTCTGGAAACACCATATATTTT,CASTNWGQGISGNTIYF
15,.,TRBV5-1,TRBJ2-2,once,TGCGCCAGCAGCTTGGTTTCAACGAACACCGGGGAGCTGTTTTTT,CASSLVSTNTGELFF